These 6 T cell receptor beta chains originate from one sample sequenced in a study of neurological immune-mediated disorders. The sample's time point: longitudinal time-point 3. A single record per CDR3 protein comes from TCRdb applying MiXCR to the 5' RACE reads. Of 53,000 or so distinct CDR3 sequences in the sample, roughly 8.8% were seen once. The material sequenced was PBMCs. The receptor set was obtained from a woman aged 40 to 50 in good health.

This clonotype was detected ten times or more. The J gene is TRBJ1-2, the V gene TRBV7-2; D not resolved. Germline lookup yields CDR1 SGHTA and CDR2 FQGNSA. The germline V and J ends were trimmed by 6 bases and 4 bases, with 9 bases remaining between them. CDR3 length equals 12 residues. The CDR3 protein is CASRGEFYGYTF. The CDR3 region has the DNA TGTGCCAGCAGGGGCGAATTCTATGGCTACACCTTC.

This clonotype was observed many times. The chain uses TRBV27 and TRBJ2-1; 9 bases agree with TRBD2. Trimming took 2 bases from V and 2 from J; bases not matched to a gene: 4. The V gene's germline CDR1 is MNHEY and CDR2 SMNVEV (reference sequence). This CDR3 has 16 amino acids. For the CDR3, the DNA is TGTGCCAGCAGTTTAGGGCCTAGCGGGACCTACAATGAGCAGTTCTTC. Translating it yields CASSLGPSGTYNEQFF.

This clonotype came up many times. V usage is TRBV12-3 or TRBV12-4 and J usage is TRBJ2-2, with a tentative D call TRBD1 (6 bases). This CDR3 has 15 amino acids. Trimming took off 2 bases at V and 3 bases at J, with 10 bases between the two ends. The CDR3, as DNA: TGTGCCAGCAGTTTATCAGGGGCGGACACCGGGGAGCTGTTTTTT. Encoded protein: CASSLSGADTGELFF.

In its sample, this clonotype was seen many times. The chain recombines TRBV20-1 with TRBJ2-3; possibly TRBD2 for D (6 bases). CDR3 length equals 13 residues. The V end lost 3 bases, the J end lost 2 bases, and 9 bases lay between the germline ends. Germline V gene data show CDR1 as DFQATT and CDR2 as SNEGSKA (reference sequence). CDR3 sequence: CSASGGVTDTQYF. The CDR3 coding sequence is TGCAGTGCTAGCGGGGGAGTCACAGATACGCAGTATTTT.

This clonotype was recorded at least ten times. CDR3: CASSLDFAGLAGFGAVTDTQYF. The CDR3 coding sequence is TGTGCCAGCAGCTTGGATTTCGCGGGACTAGCGGGGTTCGGGGCCGTCACAGATACGCAGTATTTT. V and J are TRBV5-6 and TRBJ2-3, with TRBD2 matching 13 bases. This CDR3 spans 22 amino acids. Germline trimming cut 0 bases from V and 2 bases from J; bases unmatched to any gene: 18. Germline-derived CDR1 and CDR2 are SGHDT and YYEEEE.

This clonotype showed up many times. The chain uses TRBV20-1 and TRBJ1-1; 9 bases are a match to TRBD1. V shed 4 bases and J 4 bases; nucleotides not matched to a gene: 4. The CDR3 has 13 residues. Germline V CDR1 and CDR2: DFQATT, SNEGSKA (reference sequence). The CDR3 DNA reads TGCAGTGCTAACAGGGGGCAAGGCACTGAAGCTTTCTTT. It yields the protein CSANRGQGTEAFF.